These 14 T cell receptor beta chains were all obtained from the same sample, sequenced in a study of siplizumab effects on memory and regulatory T cells. Measured with immunoSEQ multiplex PCR; TCRdb has only the in-frame clones, and not every one. The table shows approximately 50,000 clones, with about 93% occurring only once. What was sequenced was CD8+ T cells sorted from blood. These receptor sequences come from a human donor in good health.

The J gene is TRBJ1-5, the V gene TRBV19; D perhaps matches TRBD1 (5 bases). V lost 3 bases to trimming and J lost 0 bases, with 21 bases between them. The V gene's germline CDR1 is LNHDA and CDR2 SQIVND (reference sequence). The CDR3 runs 19 residues. For the CDR3, the DNA is TGTGCCAGTAGTATCGACCGGGACGGAACCATCAATAGCAATCAGCCCCAGCATTTT. Protein: CASSIDRDGTINSNQPQHF.

This clone was counted a single time. This rearrangement joins TRBV30 to TRBJ2-2; D not resolved. The germline gives CDR1 GTSNPN, CDR2 SVGIG (reference sequence). This CDR3 spans 12 amino acids. The V and J ends lost 7 bases and 4 bases respectively, with 10 bases between them. CDR3 in DNA: TGTGCCTTCGGCCTTGGCACCGGGGAGCTGTTTTTT. The encoded protein is CAFGLGTGELFF.

The chain couples TRBV11-2 to TRBJ2-1; D possibly corresponds to TRBD2 (6 bases). The CDR3 is 16 amino acids. V dropped 2 bases and J dropped 6 bases, with 17 bases sitting between them. CDR1 is SGHAT, CDR2 FQNNGV, per germline. CDR3 loop: CASSLFFGGKTNEQFF. Here the CDR3 DNA reads TGTGCCAGCAGCTTATTTTTCGGGGGAAAGACCAATGAGCAGTTCTTC.

This chain connects TRBV5-5 to TRBJ2-2, with D possibly matching TRBD2 (5 bases). This CDR3 spans 16 amino acids. Germline CDR1 and CDR2: SGHKS and YYEKEE (reference sequence). The V gene lost 1 base and the J gene lost 3 bases, with 13 bases spanning the gap. The chain's CDR3 is CASSLSRGSDTGELFF. CDR3 in DNA: TGTGCCAGCAGCTTGAGTCGAGGGAGTGACACCGGGGAGCTGTTTTTT.

This clone was found a few times. V is TRBV11-2 and J is TRBJ2-7; D possibly uses TRBD1 or TRBD2 (6 bases each). V lost 2 bases to trimming and J lost 5 bases, with 16 bases between them. The CDR3 contains 15 residues. CDR1 and CDR2 from the germline V gene are SGHAT and FQNNGV. The CDR3 reads CASSLSPGALNEQYF. Written as DNA, the CDR3 is TGTGCCAGCAGCTTAAGCCCGGGGGCGCTGAACGAGCAGTACTTC.

This chain links TRBV29-1 with TRBJ2-2; no firm D call. This CDR3 contains 9 residues. In germline, CDR1 is SQVTM, CDR2 ANQGSEA. This chain's CDR3 is CLSAGELFF. The CDR3 nucleotides read TGCTTGAGCGCCGGGGAGCTGTTTTTT.

The V and J genes are TRBV27 and TRBJ2-7; TRBD2 matches at 11 bases. V lost 8 bases to trimming and J lost 1 base; unmatched junction nucleotides: 1. There are 13 residues in the CDR3. Per germline, CDR1 MNHEY and CDR2 SMNVEV (reference sequence). The CDR3 DNA is TGTGCCAGCGGGACTAGCGGATCCTACGAGCAGTACTTC. It yields the protein CASGTSGSYEQYF.

This chain links TRBV18 with TRBJ2-2, with 7 nucleotides matching TRBD2. The CDR3 runs to 16 residues. J was trimmed by 6 bases and V by 1 base; bases with no gene match: 8. Germline values: CDR1 KGHSH, CDR2 LQKENI. This CDR3 is CASSPLAGEQSGELFF. The CDR3, as DNA: TGTGCCAGCTCACCACTCGCGGGAGAGCAATCCGGGGAGCTGTTTTTT. The full variable domain, with the rest looked up from reference TRBV18 and TRBJ2-2, is NAGVMQNPRHLVRRRGQEARLRCSPMKGHSHVYWYRQLPEEGLKFMVYLQKENIIDESGMPKERFSAEFPKEGPSILRIQQVVRGDSAAYFCASSPLAGEQSGELFFGEGSRLTVL.

The chain has TRBV28 and TRBJ1-1; 7 nucleotides align to TRBD1. The CDR3 extends over 14 amino acids. Losses at the gene ends were 3 bases for V and 5 bases for J; bases not matched to a gene: 6. Per the germline V gene, CDR1 is MDHEN and CDR2 is SYDVKM. CDR3 protein: CASSFLRGRTEAFF. CDR3 DNA sequence: TGTGCCAGCAGTTTCCTCAGGGGGAGGACTGAAGCTTTCTTT.

The chain links TRBV7-9 to TRBJ1-4; maybe TRBD1 (6 bases). V dropped 4 bases and J dropped 4 bases, with 16 bases sitting between them. There are 16 residues in the CDR3. Looked up from germline, CDR1 is SEHNR and CDR2 is FQNEAQ (reference sequence). The CDR3 spells CASSSKGGTHNEKLFF. The CDR3 DNA is TGTGCCAGCAGCTCGAAAGGGGGGACACATAATGAAAAACTGTTTTTT.

The rearrangement joins TRBV5-5 to TRBJ2-7, with unresolved D. Germline V gene lookup returns CDR1 SGHKS and CDR2 YYEKEE (reference sequence). The V and J ends lost 0 bases and 0 bases respectively, with 13 bases between them. This CDR3 region has 16 residues. CDR3 loop: CASSLAVTLDSYEQYF. In DNA, the CDR3 is TGTGCCAGCAGCTTGGCAGTTACTCTTGACTCCTACGAGCAGTACTTC.

The rearrangement uses TRBV5-1 and TRBJ2-7; 8 positions match TRBD2. Per the germline V gene, CDR1 is SGHRS and CDR2 is YFSETQ. This CDR3 comprises 15 residues. Trimming took 2 bases from V and 7 from J; bases not matched to a gene: 11. The CDR3 nucleotides are TGCGCCAGCAGCTTCCTCAGCGGGAGTGTTGGGGAGCAGTACTTC. Protein: CASSFLSGSVGEQYF. The full variable domain, completed using reference TRBV5-1 and TRBJ2-7, is KAGVTQTPRYLIKTRGQQVTLSCSPISGHRSVSWYQQTPGQGLQFLFEYFSETQRNKGNFPGRFSGRQFSNSRSEMNVSTLELGDSALYLCASSFLSGSVGEQYFGPGTRLTVT.

The chain joins TRBV27 to TRBJ2-5, with D maybe TRBD1 (6 bases). V was trimmed by 3 bases and J by 1 base, leaving 18 bases between them. This CDR3 region has 17 residues. The germline CDR1 and CDR2 sequences are MNHEY and SMNVEV (reference sequence). CDR3 coding DNA: TGTGCCAGCAGTTTTCAACCGACAGGCCCACGCCAAGAGACCCAGTACTTC. It translates to CASSFQPTGPRQETQYF.

This sequence joins TRBV27 and TRBJ2-7, with D hard to call. V was pared by 5 bases and J by 2 bases, with 7 bases between. Germline V gene sequence: CDR1 MNHEY, CDR2 SMNVEV (reference sequence). This CDR3 region has 12 residues. For the CDR3, the DNA is TGTGCCAGCAGTACCGTCCCCTACGAGCAGTACTTC. Encoded protein: CASSTVPYEQYF.